This T cell receptor beta chain derives from a study of glioma-infiltrating T cells. Study observations and caveats: CDR3 overlap between tissue and blood was very small. Non-neoplastic patients had below-expected tissue-blood divergence, while all gliomas exceeded expectation.

This clonotype was seen ten or more times. Its antigen is still unknown. TCR alpha and beta CDR3 regions were amplified from RNA using iRepertoire nested multiplex PCR. One-step reverse transcription and amplification started from about 100-400 ng of tissue mRNA or PBMC total RNA. Via MiXCR, TCRdb re-called the multiplex PCR reads, giving one row per CDR3 protein. The data contain 95,000 to 150,000 distinct CDR3 sequences, 20% to 25% of them singletons. The receptor comes from a human donor with low-grade glioma or glioblastoma, undergoing nonglioma brain surgery, or in good health (not recorded which). Sequencing was performed on glioma tissue, nonneoplastic brain tissue, or PBMCs (not recorded which).

The CDR3 DNA reads TGTGCCAGCAGTTCCAGGAGACAGGGTACCTCCTACGAGCAGTACTTC. Its translation: CASSSRRQGTSYEQYF. This chain links TRBV28 with TRBJ2-7; 7 nucleotides align to TRBD1. J lost 0 bases, V lost 4 bases, and 9 bases had no gene match. The germline V gene encodes CDR1 MDHEN and CDR2 SYDVKM. CDR3 length: 16 residues.